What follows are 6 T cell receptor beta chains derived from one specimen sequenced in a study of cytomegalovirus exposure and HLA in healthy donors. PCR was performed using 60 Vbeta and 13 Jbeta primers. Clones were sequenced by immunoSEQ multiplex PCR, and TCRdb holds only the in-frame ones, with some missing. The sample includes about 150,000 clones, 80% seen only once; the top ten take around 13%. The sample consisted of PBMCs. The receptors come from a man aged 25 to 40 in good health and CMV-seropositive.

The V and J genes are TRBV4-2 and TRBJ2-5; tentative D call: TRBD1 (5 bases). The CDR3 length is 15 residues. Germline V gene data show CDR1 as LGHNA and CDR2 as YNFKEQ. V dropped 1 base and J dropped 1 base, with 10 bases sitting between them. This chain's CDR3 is CASSQVQGSQETQYF. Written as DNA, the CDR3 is TGTGCCAGCAGCCAAGTTCAGGGCTCCCAAGAGACCCAGTACTTC.

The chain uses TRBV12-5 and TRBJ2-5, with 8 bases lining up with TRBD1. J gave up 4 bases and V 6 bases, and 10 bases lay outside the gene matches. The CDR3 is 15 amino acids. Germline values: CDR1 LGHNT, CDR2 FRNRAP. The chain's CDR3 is CASGEGQVLGETQYF. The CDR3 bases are TGTGCTAGTGGGGAGGGACAGGTGCTAGGAGAGACCCAGTACTTC.

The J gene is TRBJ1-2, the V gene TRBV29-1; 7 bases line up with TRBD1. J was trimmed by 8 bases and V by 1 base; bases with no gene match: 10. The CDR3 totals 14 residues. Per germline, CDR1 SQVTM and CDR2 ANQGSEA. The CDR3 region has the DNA TGCAGCGTTGAAGTGCGGGACAGAGCGGAAGGCTACACCTTC. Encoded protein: CSVEVRDRAEGYTF.

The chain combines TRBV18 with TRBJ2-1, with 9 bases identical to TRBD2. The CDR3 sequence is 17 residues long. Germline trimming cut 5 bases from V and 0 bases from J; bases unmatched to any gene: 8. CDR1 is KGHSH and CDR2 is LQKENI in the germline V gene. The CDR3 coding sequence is TGTGCCAGCTCAGCAGGAATAGCGGGAGTCTCCTACAATGAGCAGTTCTTC. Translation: CASSAGIAGVSYNEQFF.

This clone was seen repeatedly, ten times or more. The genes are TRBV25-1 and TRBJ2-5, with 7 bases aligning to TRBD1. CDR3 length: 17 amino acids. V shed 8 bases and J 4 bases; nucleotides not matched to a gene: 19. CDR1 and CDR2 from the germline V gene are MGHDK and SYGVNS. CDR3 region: CASGPLPRDSRGETQYF. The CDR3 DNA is TGTGCCAGCGGACCGCTTCCCCGGGACAGCCGCGGAGAGACCCAGTACTTC.

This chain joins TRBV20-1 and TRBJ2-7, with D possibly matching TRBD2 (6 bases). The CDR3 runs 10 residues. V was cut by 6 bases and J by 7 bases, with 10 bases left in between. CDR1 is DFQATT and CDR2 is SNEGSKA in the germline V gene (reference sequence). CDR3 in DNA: TGCAGTGCGGTGGCGGGGGAGCAGTACTTC. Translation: CSAVAGEQYF.